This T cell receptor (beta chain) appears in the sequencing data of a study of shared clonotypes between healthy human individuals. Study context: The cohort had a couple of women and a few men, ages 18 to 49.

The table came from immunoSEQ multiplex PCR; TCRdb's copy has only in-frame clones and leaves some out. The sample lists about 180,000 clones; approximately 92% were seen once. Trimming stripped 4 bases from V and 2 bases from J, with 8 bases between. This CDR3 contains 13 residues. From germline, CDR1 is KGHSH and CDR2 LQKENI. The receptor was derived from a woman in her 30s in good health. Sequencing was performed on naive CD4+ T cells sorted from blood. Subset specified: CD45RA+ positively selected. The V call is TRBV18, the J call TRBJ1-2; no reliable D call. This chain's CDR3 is CASSQAKNYGYTF. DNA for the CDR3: TGTGCCAGCTCACAAGCAAAAAACTATGGCTACACCTTC.